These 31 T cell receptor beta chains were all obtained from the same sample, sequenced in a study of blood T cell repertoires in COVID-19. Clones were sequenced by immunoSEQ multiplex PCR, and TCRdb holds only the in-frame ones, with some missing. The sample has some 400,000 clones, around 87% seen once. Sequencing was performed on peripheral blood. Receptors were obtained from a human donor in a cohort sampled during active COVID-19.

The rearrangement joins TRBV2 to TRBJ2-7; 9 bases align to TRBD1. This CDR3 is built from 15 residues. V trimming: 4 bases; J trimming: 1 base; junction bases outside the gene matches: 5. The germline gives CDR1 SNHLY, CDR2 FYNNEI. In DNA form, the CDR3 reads TGTGCCAGCAGTGCAGGGACAGGGTGGTCCTACGAGCAGTACTTC. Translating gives CASSAGTGWSYEQYF. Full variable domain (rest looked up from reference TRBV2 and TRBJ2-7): EPEVTQTPSHQVTQMGQEVILRCVPISNHLYFYWYRQILGQKVEFLVSFYNNEISEKSEIFDDQFSVERPDGSNFTLKIRSTKLEDSAMYFCASSAGTGWSYEQYFGPGTRLTVT.

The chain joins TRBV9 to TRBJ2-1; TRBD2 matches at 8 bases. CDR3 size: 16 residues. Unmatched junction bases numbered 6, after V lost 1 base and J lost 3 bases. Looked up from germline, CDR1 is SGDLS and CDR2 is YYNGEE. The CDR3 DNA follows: TGTGCCAGCAGCGTACCAAGCGGGGGCCACTACAATGAGCAGTTCTTC. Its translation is CASSVPSGGHYNEQFF.

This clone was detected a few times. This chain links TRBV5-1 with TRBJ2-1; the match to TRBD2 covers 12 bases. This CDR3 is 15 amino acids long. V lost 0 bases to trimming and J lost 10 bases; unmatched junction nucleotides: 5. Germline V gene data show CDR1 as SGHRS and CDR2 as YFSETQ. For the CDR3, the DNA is TGCGCCAGCAGCTTGGCTAGCGGGGGGGCCAGGGAGCAGTTCTTC. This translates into CASSLASGGAREQFF.

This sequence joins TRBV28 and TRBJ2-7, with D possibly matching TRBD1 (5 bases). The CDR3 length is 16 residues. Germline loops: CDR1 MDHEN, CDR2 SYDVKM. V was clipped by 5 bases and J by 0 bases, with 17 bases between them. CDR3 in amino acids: CASSETGRVSSYEQYF. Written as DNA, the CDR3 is TGTGCCAGCAGTGAAACGGGCAGGGTGAGCTCCTACGAGCAGTACTTC.

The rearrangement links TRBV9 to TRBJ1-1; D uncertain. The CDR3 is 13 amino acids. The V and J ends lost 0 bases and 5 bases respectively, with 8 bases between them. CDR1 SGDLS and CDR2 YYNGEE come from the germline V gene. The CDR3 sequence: CASSVGRGTEAFF. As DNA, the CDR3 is TGTGCCAGCAGCGTAGGACGGGGAACTGAAGCTTTCTTT.

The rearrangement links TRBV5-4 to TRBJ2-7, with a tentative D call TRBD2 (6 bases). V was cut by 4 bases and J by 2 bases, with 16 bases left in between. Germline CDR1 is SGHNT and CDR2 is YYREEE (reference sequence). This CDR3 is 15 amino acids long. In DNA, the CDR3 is TGTGCCAGCAGCGACGGAGGAGGGAATCCCTACGAGCAGTACTTC. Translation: CASSDGGGNPYEQYF.

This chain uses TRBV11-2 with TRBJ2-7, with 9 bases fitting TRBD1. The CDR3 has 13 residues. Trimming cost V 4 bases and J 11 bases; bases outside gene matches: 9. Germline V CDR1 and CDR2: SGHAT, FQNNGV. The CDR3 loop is CASSSPGTGCEYF. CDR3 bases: TGTGCCAGCAGCTCTCCCGGGACAGGGTGCGAGTACTTC.

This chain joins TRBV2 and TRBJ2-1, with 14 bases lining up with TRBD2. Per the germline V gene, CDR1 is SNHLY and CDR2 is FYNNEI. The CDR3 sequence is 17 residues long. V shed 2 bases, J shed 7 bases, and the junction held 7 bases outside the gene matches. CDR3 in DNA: TGTGCCAGCAGTGAATCGCCGGGACTAGCGGGAGATAATGAGCAGTTCTTC. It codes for CASSESPGLAGDNEQFF.

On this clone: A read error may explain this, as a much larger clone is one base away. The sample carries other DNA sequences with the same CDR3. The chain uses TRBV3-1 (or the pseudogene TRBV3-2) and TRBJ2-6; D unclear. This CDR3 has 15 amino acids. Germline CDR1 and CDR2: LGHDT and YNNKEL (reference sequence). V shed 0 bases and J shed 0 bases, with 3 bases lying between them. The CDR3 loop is CASSQDSSGANVLTF. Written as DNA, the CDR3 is TGTGCCAGCAGCCAAGATAGCTCTGGGGCCAACGTCCTGACTTTC.

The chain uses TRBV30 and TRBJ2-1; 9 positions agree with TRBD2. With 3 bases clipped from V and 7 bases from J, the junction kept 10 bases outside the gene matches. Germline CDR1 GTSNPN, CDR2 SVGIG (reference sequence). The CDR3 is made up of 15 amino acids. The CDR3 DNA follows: TGTGCCTGGAGCTTGCGGGGGGGCCTTTTGAATGAGCAGTTCTTC. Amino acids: CAWSLRGGLLNEQFF.

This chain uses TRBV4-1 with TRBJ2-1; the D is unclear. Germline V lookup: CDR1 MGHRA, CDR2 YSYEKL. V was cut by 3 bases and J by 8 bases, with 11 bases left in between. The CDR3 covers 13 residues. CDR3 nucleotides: TGCGCCAGCAGCCATTTACGGGTGGATGAGCAGTTCTTC. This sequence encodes CASSHLRVDEQFF.

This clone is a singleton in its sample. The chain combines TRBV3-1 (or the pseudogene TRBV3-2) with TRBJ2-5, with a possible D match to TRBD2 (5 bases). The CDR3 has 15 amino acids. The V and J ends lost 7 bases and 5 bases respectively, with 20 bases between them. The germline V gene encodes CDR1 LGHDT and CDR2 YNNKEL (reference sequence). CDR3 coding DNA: TGTGCCAGCAACCCTGATCCCGGGGTGGGGGAGACCCAGTACTTC. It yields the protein CASNPDPGVGETQYF.

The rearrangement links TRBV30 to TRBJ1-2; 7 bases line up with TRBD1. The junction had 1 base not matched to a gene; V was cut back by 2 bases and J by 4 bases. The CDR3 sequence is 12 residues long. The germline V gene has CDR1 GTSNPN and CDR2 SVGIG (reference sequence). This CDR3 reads CAWSTGAYGYTF. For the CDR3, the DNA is TGTGCCTGGAGTACAGGGGCCTATGGCTACACCTTC.

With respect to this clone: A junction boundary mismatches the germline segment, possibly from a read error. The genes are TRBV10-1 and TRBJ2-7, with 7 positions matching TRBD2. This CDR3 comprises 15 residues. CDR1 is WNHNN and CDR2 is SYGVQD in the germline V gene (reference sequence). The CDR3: CASSESAGERYEQYF. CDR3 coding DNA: TGCGCCAGCAGCGAGTCTGCGGGGGAGCGGTACGAGCAGTACTTC.

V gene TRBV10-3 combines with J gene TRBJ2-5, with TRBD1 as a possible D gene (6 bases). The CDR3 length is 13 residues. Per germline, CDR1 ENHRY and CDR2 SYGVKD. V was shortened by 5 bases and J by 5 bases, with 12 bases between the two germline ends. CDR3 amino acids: CAISSGVQETQYF. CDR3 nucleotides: TGTGCCATCAGTTCAGGGGTCCAGGAGACCCAGTACTTC.

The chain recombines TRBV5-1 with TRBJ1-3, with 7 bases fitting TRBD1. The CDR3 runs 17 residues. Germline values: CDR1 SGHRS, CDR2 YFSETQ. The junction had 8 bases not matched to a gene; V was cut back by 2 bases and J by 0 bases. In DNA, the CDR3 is TGCGCCAGCAGCTTCACAGGGGAAATCGTCTCTGGAAACACCATATATTTT. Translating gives CASSFTGEIVSGNTIYF.

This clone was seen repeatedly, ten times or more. The CDR3 spells CASSQLTLYNEQFF. CDR3 coding DNA: TGTGCCAGCAGCCAGCTGACTCTATACAATGAGCAGTTCTTC. V is TRBV3-1 (or the pseudogene TRBV3-2) and J is TRBJ2-1; D is undetermined. The germline V and J ends were trimmed by 3 bases and 4 bases, with 10 bases remaining between them. In germline, CDR1 is LGHDT, CDR2 YNNKEL (reference sequence). The CDR3 has 14 residues.

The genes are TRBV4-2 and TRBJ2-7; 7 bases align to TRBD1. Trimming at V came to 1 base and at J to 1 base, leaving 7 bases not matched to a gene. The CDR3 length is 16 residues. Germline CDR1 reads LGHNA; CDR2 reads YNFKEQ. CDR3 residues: CASSQASRDSSYEQYF. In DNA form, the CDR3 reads TGTGCCAGCAGCCAAGCTTCCCGGGACAGTTCCTACGAGCAGTACTTC.

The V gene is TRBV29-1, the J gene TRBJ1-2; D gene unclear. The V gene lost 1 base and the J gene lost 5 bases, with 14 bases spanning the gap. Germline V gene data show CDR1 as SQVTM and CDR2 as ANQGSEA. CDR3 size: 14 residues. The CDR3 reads CSVEVPREEYGYTF. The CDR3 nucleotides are TGCAGCGTTGAAGTTCCCCGGGAGGAGTATGGCTACACCTTC. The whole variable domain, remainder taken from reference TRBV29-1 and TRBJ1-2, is SAVISQKPSRDICQRGTSLTIQCQVDSQVTMMFWYRQQPGQSLTLIATANQGSEATYESGFVIDKFPISRPNLTFSTLTVSNMSPEDSSIYLCSVEVPREEYGYTFGSGTRLTVV.

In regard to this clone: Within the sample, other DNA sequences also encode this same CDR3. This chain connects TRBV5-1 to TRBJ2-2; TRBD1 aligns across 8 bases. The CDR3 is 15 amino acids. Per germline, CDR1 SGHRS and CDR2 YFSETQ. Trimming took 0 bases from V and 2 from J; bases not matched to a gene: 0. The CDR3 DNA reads TGCGCCAGCAGCTTGGCAGGGGGCAACACCGGGGAGCTGTTTTTT. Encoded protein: CASSLAGGNTGELFF.

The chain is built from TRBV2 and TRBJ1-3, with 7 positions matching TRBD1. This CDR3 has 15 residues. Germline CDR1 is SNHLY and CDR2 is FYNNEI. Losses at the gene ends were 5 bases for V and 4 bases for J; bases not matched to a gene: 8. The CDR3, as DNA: TGTGCCAGCAGTCTCTTTAGGGGGCTAGGAAACACCATATATTTT. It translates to CASSLFRGLGNTIYF.

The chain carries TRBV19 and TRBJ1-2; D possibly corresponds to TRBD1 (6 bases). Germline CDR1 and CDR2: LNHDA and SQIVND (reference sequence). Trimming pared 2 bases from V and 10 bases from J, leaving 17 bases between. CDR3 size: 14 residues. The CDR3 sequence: CASSIFGRGDTYTF. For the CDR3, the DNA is TGTGCCAGTAGTATATTTGGAAGAGGGGACACCTACACCTTC.

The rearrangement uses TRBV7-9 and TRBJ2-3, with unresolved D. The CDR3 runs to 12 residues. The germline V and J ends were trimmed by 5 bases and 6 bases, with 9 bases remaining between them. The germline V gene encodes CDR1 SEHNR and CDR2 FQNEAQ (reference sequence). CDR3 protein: CASSETVDTQYF. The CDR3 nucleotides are TGTGCCAGCAGCGAAACGGTGGATACGCAGTATTTT.

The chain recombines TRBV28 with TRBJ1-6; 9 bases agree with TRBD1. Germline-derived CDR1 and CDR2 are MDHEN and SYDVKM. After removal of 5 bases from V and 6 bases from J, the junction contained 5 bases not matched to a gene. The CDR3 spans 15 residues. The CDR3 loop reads CASSTYRGRNSPLHF. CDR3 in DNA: TGTGCCAGCAGTACCTACAGGGGGCGTAATTCACCCCTCCACTTT.

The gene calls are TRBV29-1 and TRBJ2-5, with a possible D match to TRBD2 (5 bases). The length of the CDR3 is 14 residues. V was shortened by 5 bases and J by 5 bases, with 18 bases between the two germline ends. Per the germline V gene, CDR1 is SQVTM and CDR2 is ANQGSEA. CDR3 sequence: CSVSPGNRRETQYF. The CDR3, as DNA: TGCAGCGTTAGTCCCGGGAACCGCCGGGAGACCCAGTACTTC.

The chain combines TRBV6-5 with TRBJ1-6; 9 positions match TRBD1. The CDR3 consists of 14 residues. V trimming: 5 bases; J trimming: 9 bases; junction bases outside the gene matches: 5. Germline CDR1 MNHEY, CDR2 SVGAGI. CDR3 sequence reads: CASSRQGGGSPLHF. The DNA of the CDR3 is TGTGCCAGCAGTCGACAGGGGGGGGGTTCACCCCTCCACTTT.

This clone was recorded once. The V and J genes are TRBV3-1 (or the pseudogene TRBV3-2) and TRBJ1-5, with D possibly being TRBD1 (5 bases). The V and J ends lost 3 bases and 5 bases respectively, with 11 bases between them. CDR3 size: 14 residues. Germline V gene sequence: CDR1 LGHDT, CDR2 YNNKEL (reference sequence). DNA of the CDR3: TGTGCCAGCAGCCAGGGGGGTATAGATCAGCCCCAGCATTTT. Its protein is CASSQGGIDQPQHF.

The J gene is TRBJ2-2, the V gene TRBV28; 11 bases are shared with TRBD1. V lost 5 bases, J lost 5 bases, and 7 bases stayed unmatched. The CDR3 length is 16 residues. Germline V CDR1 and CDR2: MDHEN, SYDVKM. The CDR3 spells CASSDGQGARTGELFF. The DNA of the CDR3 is TGTGCCAGCAGTGACGGACAGGGGGCGCGAACCGGGGAGCTGTTTTTT.

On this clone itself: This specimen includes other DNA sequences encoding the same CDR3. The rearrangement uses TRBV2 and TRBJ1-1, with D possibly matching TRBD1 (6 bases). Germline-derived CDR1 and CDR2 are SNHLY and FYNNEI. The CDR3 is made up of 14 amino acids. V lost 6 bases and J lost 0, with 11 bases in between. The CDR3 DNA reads TGTGCCAGCAGCCTAACAGGGCTGAACACTGAAGCTTTCTTT. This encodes CASSLTGLNTEAFF.

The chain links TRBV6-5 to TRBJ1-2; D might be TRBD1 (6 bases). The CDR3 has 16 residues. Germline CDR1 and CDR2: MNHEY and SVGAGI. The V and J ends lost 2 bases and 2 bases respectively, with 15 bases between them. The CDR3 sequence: CASSYRGGFRNYGYTF. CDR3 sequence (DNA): TGTGCCAGCAGTTACAGGGGGGGGTTCAGGAACTATGGCTACACCTTC.

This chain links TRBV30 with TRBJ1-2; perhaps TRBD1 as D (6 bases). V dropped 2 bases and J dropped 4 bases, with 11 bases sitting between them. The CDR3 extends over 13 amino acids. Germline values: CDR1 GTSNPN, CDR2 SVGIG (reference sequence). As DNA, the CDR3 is TGTGCCTGGAGTCCGTCACAGGGCTATGGCTACACCTTC. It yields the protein CAWSPSQGYGYTF.